The clone carrying this T cell receptor beta chain has just a few counts. What it binds is not known. In every patient, relapse followed autologous stem cell transplantation, while exposure to brentuximab vedotin differed. Best outcomes ranged across complete response, partial response and progressive disease. The data stem from a study of PD-1 blockade in classical Hodgkin lymphoma. V was pared by 7 bases and J by 4 bases, with 25 bases between. Germline V lookup: CDR1 LNHDA, CDR2 SQIVND (reference sequence). The CDR3 sequence is 17 residues long. Findings and caveats of the study: Newly diagnosed patients had baseline TCR diversity that was reportedly lower than that of healthy donors.

Sequencing was performed with immunoSEQ multiplex PCR; in TCRdb, only in-frame clones are kept and a portion is missing. Of 20,000 or so clones listed, 73% are singletons. The chain is built from TRBV19 and TRBJ1-2; TRBD1 might be the D (5 bases). The specimen was peripheral blood mononuclear cells (PBMCs), collected before the second cycle of nivolumab. The TCR sequence derives from a human donor with classical Hodgkin lymphoma. CDR3 DNA sequence: TGTGCCAGTACCTCAGGGTCGGTTTTGCTGGCCTCCTATGGCTACACCTTC. This encodes CASTSGSVLLASYGYTF.